The 30 T cell receptor beta chains below all came from one sample that was sequenced in a study of T cells after yellow fever vaccination. TCRdb ran MiXCR on the 5' RACE reads and lists one entry per CDR3 protein. The sample contains roughly 250,000 distinct CDR3 sequences, 10% to 15% of which appear only once. The sample consisted of CD4+ T cells sorted from PBMCs, taken 45 days after the yellow fever booster vaccination. The receptors originated from a man aged 25 to 40 who received the YFV17D yellow fever vaccine.

J is TRBJ1-5 and V is TRBV6-2 or TRBV6-3, with 9 positions matching TRBD1. Germline V CDR1 and CDR2: MNHEY, SVGEGT. The CDR3 has 15 amino acids. Losses at the gene ends were 5 bases for V and 7 bases for J; bases not matched to a gene: 9. The CDR3 is CASSTTGGAGQPQHF. CDR3 coding DNA: TGTGCCAGCAGTACTACAGGGGGCGCAGGGCAGCCCCAGCATTTT.

This sequence joins TRBV7-9 and TRBJ2-7; 9 positions agree with TRBD1. Germline assignment: CDR1 SEHNR and CDR2 FQNEAQ (reference sequence). With 4 bases clipped from V and 4 bases from J, the junction kept 11 bases outside the gene matches. The CDR3 loop spans 16 amino acids. DNA of the CDR3: TGTGCCAGCAGCTCCTTGGCCGGGACAGGGCGTTACGAGCAGTACTTC. Protein: CASSSLAGTGRYEQYF.

The sample holds a few counts of this clonotype. The gene calls are TRBV18 and TRBJ1-5, with D unresolved. Germline V gene lookup returns CDR1 KGHSH and CDR2 LQKENI. CDR3 size: 13 residues. V was cut by 1 base and J by 4 bases, with 5 bases left in between. CDR3 bases: TGTGCCAGCTCACCACAGACAAATCAGCCCCAGCATTTT. As protein: CASSPQTNQPQHF. Together with reference TRBV18 and TRBJ1-5, the CDR3 gives the full variable domain: NAGVMQNPRHLVRRRGQEARLRCSPMKGHSHVYWYRQLPEEGLKFMVYLQKENIIDESGMPKERFSAEFPKEGPSILRIQQVVRGDSAAYFCASSPQTNQPQHFGDGTRLSIL.

The V gene is TRBV7-3, the J gene TRBJ2-1; D is uncertain. The CDR3 length is 13 residues. CDR1 and CDR2 from the germline V gene are SGHTA and FQGTGA. Deletions cut 5 bases from V and 3 bases from J, with 8 bases between. For the CDR3, the DNA is TGTGCCAGCAGCACGAGATTCTACAATGAGCAGTTCTTC. Translation gives CASSTRFYNEQFF. Together with reference TRBV7-3 and TRBJ2-1, the CDR3 gives the full variable domain: GAGVSQTPSNKVTEKGKYVELRCDPISGHTALYWYRQSLGQGPEFLIYFQGTGAADDSGLPNDRFFAVRPEGSVSTLKIQRTERGDSAVYLCASSTRFYNEQFFGPGTRLTVL.

This clonotype was counted a few times. This chain uses TRBV29-1 with TRBJ2-3, with D perhaps given as TRBD1 or TRBD2 (6 bases each). The CDR3 covers 16 residues. V was trimmed by 7 bases and J by 2 bases, leaving 22 bases between them. Germline values: CDR1 SQVTM, CDR2 ANQGSEA. The CDR3 reads CSAGGGGGPHTDTQYF. CDR3 nucleotides: TGCAGCGCAGGCGGAGGGGGAGGCCCCCACACAGATACGCAGTATTTT.

The CDR3 reads CASSDRRRGLDTQYF. The DNA for the CDR3 is TGCGCCAGCAGCGACCGGCGCAGGGGATTAGATACGCAGTATTTT. This rearrangement joins TRBV5-1 to TRBJ2-3; D is possibly TRBD1 (6 bases). V gave up 4 bases and J gave up 5 bases, with 17 bases separating them. This CDR3 is built from 15 residues. Germline loops: CDR1 SGHRS, CDR2 YFSETQ.

The V and J genes are TRBV20-1 and TRBJ1-5; the match to TRBD1 covers 10 bases. This CDR3 has 14 amino acids. V lost 5 bases to trimming and J lost 6 bases; unmatched junction nucleotides: 7. Germline-derived CDR1 and CDR2 are DFQATT and SNEGSKA (reference sequence). The CDR3 nucleotides read TGCAGTGCTTTGCCGGGACAGGGGAGTCAGCCCCAGCATTTT. Protein sequence: CSALPGQGSQPQHF.

This clonotype was seen a few times. V usage is TRBV7-2 and J usage is TRBJ2-5; 9 bases map to TRBD1. The V and J ends lost 0 bases and 7 bases, in that order; junction bases with no gene match: 9. The CDR3 covers 16 residues. The V gene's germline CDR1 is SGHTA and CDR2 FQGNSA. CDR3 in DNA: TGTGCCAGCAGCTTAGCCCTGGGACAGGGCTTTGGGACCCAGTACTTC. Translated, it gives CASSLALGQGFGTQYF.

This clonotype has more than one count but fewer than ten. The gene calls are TRBV25-1 and TRBJ2-3; D might be TRBD1 or TRBD2, each matching 5 bases. There are 15 residues in the CDR3. Germline CDR1 MGHDK, CDR2 SYGVNS. The V end lost 4 bases, the J end lost 2 bases, and 13 bases lay between the germline ends. CDR3 DNA: TGTGCCAGCAGTGGGGGGACCCTAATCACAGATACGCAGTATTTT. Protein sequence: CASSGGTLITDTQYF.

This clonotype was detected only a few times. The chain is built from TRBV5-1 and TRBJ2-2; TRBD2 agrees at 9 bases. There are 16 residues in the CDR3. CDR1 and CDR2 from the germline V gene are SGHRS and YFSETQ. The V and J ends lost 4 bases and 4 bases, in that order; junction bases with no gene match: 8. The CDR3 DNA follows: TGCGCCAGCAGCATAGCCGGGACTAGCAGCACCGGGGAGCTGTTTTTT. Residues: CASSIAGTSSTGELFF.

The chain is built from TRBV20-1 and TRBJ1-3, with D hard to call. The V and J ends lost 3 bases and 3 bases respectively, with 12 bases between them. This CDR3 region has 14 residues. Germline V gene lookup returns CDR1 DFQATT and CDR2 SNEGSKA (reference sequence). In DNA form, the CDR3 reads TGCAGTGCTAGGCCTCCGGCCCTTGGAAACACCATATATTTT. Translation: CSARPPALGNTIYF.

This clonotype was seen a few times. The genes are TRBV15 and TRBJ2-3; 9 nucleotides agree with TRBD1. CDR1 is LNHNV, CDR2 YYDKDF, per germline (reference sequence). The CDR3 sequence is 15 residues long. V shed 5 bases and J 2 bases; nucleotides not matched to a gene: 5. The CDR3 protein is CATSPRQGVTDTQYF. DNA of the CDR3: TGTGCCACCAGCCCCCGACAGGGGGTCACAGATACGCAGTATTTT.

J is TRBJ2-1 and V is TRBV12-3 or TRBV12-4, with a possible D match to TRBD2 (6 bases). The germline V and J ends were trimmed by 6 bases and 8 bases, with 17 bases remaining between them. CDR3 size: 14 residues. CDR3 sequence: CASSPGTRFDEQFF. Written as DNA, the CDR3 is TGTGCCAGCAGCCCAGGGACTCGTTTCGATGAGCAGTTCTTC.

The rearrangement joins TRBV2 to TRBJ2-5; 7 bases line up with TRBD1. Unmatched junction bases numbered 3, after V lost 7 bases and J lost 1 base. The CDR3 totals 13 residues. Germline V gives CDR1 SNHLY, CDR2 FYNNEI. The CDR3 here is CASTTGTQETQYF. DNA of the CDR3: TGTGCCAGCACGACAGGGACCCAAGAGACCCAGTACTTC.

The V gene is TRBV7-2, the J gene TRBJ2-7, with TRBD1 matching 7 bases. Per the germline V gene, CDR1 is SGHTA and CDR2 is FQGNSA. The CDR3 has 14 amino acids. V lost 2 bases and J lost 3; bases outside the gene matches: 4. This chain's CDR3 is CASSLQQGFYEQYF. CDR3 nucleotides: TGTGCCAGCAGCTTACAACAGGGGTTCTACGAGCAGTACTTC.

This clonotype was seen more than once but under ten times. This chain links TRBV20-1 with TRBJ2-3; D is possibly TRBD1 (5 bases). V was cut by 5 bases and J by 0 bases, with 15 bases left in between. The CDR3 is 15 amino acids. CDR1 and CDR2 (germline): DFQATT, SNEGSKA (reference sequence). CDR3 residues: CSADATDPSTDTQYF. CDR3 DNA sequence: TGCAGTGCTGACGCGACAGACCCTAGCACAGATACGCAGTATTTT.

The J gene is TRBJ2-5, the V gene TRBV12-3 or TRBV12-4, with D perhaps matching TRBD1 (5 bases). Trimming removed 4 bases from V and 5 bases from J, with 11 bases in between. There are 13 residues in the CDR3. CDR3 DNA sequence: TGTGCCAGCAGTTCGGACACTCGGGAGACCCAGTACTTC. Its protein product is CASSSDTRETQYF.

In this sample, this clonotype turned up a few times. The chain uses TRBV5-1 and TRBJ2-5; D is ambiguous. Trimming removed 4 bases from V and 1 base from J, with 8 bases in between. Germline CDR1 is SGHRS and CDR2 is YFSETQ. This CDR3 is built from 13 residues. The CDR3 sequence is CASSANLQETQYF. The CDR3 nucleotides are TGCGCCAGCAGCGCAAATCTCCAAGAGACCCAGTACTTC. Filled out from reference TRBV5-1 and TRBJ2-5, the complete variable domain reads KAGVTQTPRYLIKTRGQQVTLSCSPISGHRSVSWYQQTPGQGLQFLFEYFSETQRNKGNFPGRFSGRQFSNSRSEMNVSTLELGDSALYLCASSANLQETQYFGPGTRLLVL.

The chain joins TRBV20-1 to TRBJ2-5; tentatively, D is TRBD1 (5 bases). V was trimmed by 1 base and J by 5 bases, leaving 11 bases between them. The CDR3 extends over 13 amino acids. Germline V CDR1 and CDR2: DFQATT, SNEGSKA (reference sequence). DNA of the CDR3: TGCAGTGCTAGAGCCGTGGGGCGCGAGACCCAGTACTTC. This gives the protein CSARAVGRETQYF.

The chain recombines TRBV5-1 with TRBJ2-5, with D possibly being TRBD2 (6 bases). The CDR3 runs 14 residues. Germline CDR1 is SGHRS and CDR2 is YFSETQ. The V gene lost 4 bases and the J gene lost 5 bases, with 15 bases spanning the gap. The CDR3 DNA reads as TGCGCCAGCAGCCGTACTAGCCTCGGGGAGACCCAGTACTTC. It yields the protein CASSRTSLGETQYF.

In its sample, this clonotype was seen a few times. The chain is built from TRBV2 and TRBJ1-5, with TRBD1 matching over 8 bases. Trimming cost V 6 bases and J 3 bases; bases outside gene matches: 4. The CDR3 totals 14 residues. Germline V gene sequence: CDR1 SNHLY, CDR2 FYNNEI. The CDR3 is CASSGQGLNQPQHF. The CDR3 DNA sequence: TGTGCCAGCAGCGGACAGGGACTCAATCAGCCCCAGCATTTT.

CDR3 amino acids: CASSQQYHRGYNEQFF. The CDR3 DNA reads as TGTGCCAGCTCACAACAATATCACCGAGGCTACAATGAGCAGTTCTTC. The chain uses TRBV18 and TRBJ2-1; no firm D call. The V gene lost 4 bases and the J gene lost 3 bases, with 16 bases spanning the gap. The CDR3 runs 16 residues. Germline lookup yields CDR1 KGHSH and CDR2 LQKENI.

The V gene is TRBV7-7, the J gene TRBJ2-2; 8 bases agree with TRBD1. The CDR3 sequence is 12 residues long. From germline, CDR1 is SSHAT and CDR2 FNYEAQ (reference sequence). This chain's CDR3 is CGGQDPTGELFF. The CDR3 nucleotides are TGTGGGGGACAGGATCCCACCGGGGAGCTGTTTTTT.

This clonotype was picked up many times. CDR3 sequence reads: CSVDGGGKGTQYF. CDR3 sequence (DNA): TGCAGCGTGGACGGAGGGGGCAAGGGGACCCAGTACTTC. The V gene is TRBV29-1, the J gene TRBJ2-5; the D gene is possibly TRBD1 (7 bases). CDR1 and CDR2 from the germline V gene are SQVTM and ANQGSEA. The CDR3 extends over 13 amino acids. V lost 6 bases, J lost 7 bases, and 18 bases lay in between.

The chain carries TRBV3-1 and TRBJ2-1, with 12 bases aligning to TRBD2. This CDR3 has 17 residues. V was clipped by 0 bases and J by 8 bases; unmatched bases: 8. The germline V gene encodes CDR1 LGHDT and CDR2 YNNKEL (reference sequence). CDR3 coding DNA: TGTGCCAGCAGCCAAGATCTGACTAGCGGGAGTTTCGATGAGCAGTTCTTC. It specifies CASSQDLTSGSFDEQFF.

This clonotype turned up a few times. The rearrangement links TRBV5-5 to TRBJ2-7, with D tentatively TRBD2 (6 bases). CDR1 is SGHKS, CDR2 YYEKEE, per germline (reference sequence). CDR3 length equals 15 residues. V lost 1 base to trimming and J lost 6 bases, with 17 bases between them. In nucleotides, the CDR3 is TGTGCCAGCAGCTTGATTGGGGACTTATCTTCCGAGCAGTACTTC. Residues: CASSLIGDLSSEQYF.

The rearrangement uses TRBV28 and TRBJ2-3; D unclear. Trimming took off 6 bases at V and 6 bases at J, with 16 bases between the two ends. This CDR3 contains 14 residues. Germline lookup yields CDR1 MDHEN and CDR2 SYDVKM. This CDR3 is CASSFPATRDTQYF. The DNA of the CDR3 is TGTGCCAGCAGCTTCCCGGCGACGAGGGATACGCAGTATTTT.

The CDR3 reads CASSTAAGETQYF. In DNA, the CDR3 is TGTGCCAGCAGTACGGCGGCCGGAGAGACCCAGTACTTC. The rearrangement uses TRBV12-3 or TRBV12-4 and TRBJ2-5; D is undetermined. The length of the CDR3 is 13 residues. V shed 5 bases and J shed 4 bases, with 11 bases lying between them.

The V gene is TRBV10-1, the J gene TRBJ2-1; 8 nucleotides line up with TRBD2. The CDR3 extends over 14 amino acids. The germline CDR1 and CDR2 sequences are WNHNN and SYGVQD (reference sequence). J lost 5 bases, V lost 4 bases, and 4 bases had no gene match. Here the CDR3 reads CASSGLAGNNEQFF. In DNA form, the CDR3 reads TGCGCCAGCAGTGGGCTAGCGGGTAACAATGAGCAGTTCTTC.

This clonotype has only a few counts. The V call is TRBV6-5, the J call TRBJ2-4; 10 nucleotides line up with TRBD2. Germline V gene data show CDR1 as MNHEY and CDR2 as SVGAGI. This CDR3 has 17 residues. V shed 5 bases, J shed 2 bases, and the junction held 9 bases outside the gene matches. CDR3 protein: CASSPPSGRAPKNIQYF. CDR3 DNA: TGTGCCAGCAGTCCTCCAAGCGGGAGGGCGCCCAAAAACATTCAGTACTTC.